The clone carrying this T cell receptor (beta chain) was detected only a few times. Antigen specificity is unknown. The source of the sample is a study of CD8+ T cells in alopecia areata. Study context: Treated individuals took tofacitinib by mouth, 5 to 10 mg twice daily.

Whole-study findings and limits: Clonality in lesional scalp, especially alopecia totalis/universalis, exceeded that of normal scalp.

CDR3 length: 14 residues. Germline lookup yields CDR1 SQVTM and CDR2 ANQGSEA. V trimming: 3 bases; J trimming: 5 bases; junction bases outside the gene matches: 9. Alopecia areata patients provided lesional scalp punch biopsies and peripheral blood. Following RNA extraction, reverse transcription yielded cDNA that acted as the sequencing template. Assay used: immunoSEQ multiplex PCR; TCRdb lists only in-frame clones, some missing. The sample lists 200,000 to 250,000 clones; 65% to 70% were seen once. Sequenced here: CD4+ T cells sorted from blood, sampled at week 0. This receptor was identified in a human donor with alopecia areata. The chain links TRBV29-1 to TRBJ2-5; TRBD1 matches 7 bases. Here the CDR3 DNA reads TGCAGCGTTGATAGACAGGGAAGAGGGGAGACCCAGTACTTC. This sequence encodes CSVDRQGRGETQYF.